The T cell receptor (beta chain) described here comes from a study of CD8 T cells in ankylosing spondylitis. Study observations and caveats: Characteristic of ankylosing spondylitis blood, it appeared, was a TCR beta motif comprising roughly 8 highly homologous variants. Earlier studies detected some motif variants in reactive arthritis synovial fluid and blood. In peripheral blood, disease-linked CD8+ clones occurred at relatively low frequencies.

CDR3 size: 14 residues. V lost 4 bases to trimming and J lost 9 bases, with 19 bases between them. The germline gives CDR1 DFQATT, CDR2 SNEGSKA (reference sequence). Note on this clonotype: Its matching antigen is unknown.

Via MiXCR, TCRdb re-called the 5' RACE reads, giving one row per CDR3 protein. The data hold around 300,000 distinct CDR3 sequences, with around a tenth observed a single time. The sequence derives from a female donor with ankylosing spondylitis or in good health (not recorded which). The chain couples TRBV20-1 to TRBJ1-5; unclear D gene. Sequences were obtained from blood, either unsorted or a sorted T cell fraction (not recorded which). The CDR3, as DNA: TGCAGTGCTATAGTGGCGGGTCGCAGCGGGCCCCAGCATTTT. Translation: CSAIVAGRSGPQHF.